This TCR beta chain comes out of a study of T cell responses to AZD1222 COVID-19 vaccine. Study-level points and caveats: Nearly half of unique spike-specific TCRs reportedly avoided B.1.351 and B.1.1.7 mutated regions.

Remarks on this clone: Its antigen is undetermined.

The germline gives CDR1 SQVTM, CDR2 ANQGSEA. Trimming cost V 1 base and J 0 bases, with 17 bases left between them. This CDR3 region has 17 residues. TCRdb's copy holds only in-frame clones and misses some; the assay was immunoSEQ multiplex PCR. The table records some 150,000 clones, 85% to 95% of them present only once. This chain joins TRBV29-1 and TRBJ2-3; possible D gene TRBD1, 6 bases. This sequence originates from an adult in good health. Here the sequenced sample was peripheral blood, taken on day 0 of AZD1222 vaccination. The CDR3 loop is CSVEVFRQVLSTDTQYF. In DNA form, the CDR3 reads TGCAGCGTTGAAGTATTTCGACAGGTTTTGAGCACAGATACGCAGTATTTT.